The sample holds a few counts of the clone carrying this T cell receptor (beta chain). In the study's own analysis: Amplification from reference gene primers served as the basis for estimated nucleated cell counts. Data came from immunoSEQ multiplex PCR; TCRdb stores just in-frame clones and leaves some out. For V, J and clone size, that table is used; D and trimming come from the DNA. The table lists about 250,000 clones, 85% to 90% of them singletons. The data originate from a study of blood T cell repertoires in COVID-19. Across the whole study: The origin of the acute and convalescent COVID-19 samples was the United States, Italy and Spain. From T cells, B-cell-depleted T cells, or PBMCs came the material, which was cDNA or gDNA.

Germline CDR1 reads SNHLY; CDR2 reads FYNNEI. V lost 0 bases, J lost 6 bases, and 10 bases stayed unmatched. CDR3 length: 16 amino acids. The V call is TRBV2, the J call TRBJ1-2, with 7 bases identical to TRBD1. The clonotype comes from a man of 80 years or more with acute or convalescent COVID-19. Sequences were obtained from peripheral blood. In DNA, the CDR3 is TGTGCCAGCAGTGAAGCGCTTCCTGGGACAGCCCATGGCTACACCTTC. Translating it yields CASSEALPGTAHGYTF.